What follows are 31 T cell receptor beta chains derived from one specimen sequenced in a study of Ad26.COV2.S vaccination and SARS-CoV-2 variants (dated by TCRdb to the early 2020s). To prepare the library, the immunoSEQ multiplex PCR assay was applied. In its TCRdb copy, this immuneACCESS table keeps in-frame sequences only and misses some clones. Where compared with another copy, unresolved V genes explain less than half of these, and the others have no known cause. For this sample there are about 450,000 clones; 80% to 90% appear just once. In total, the top ten clones hold approximately 2.5% of the sample. The intended sense of this specimen's treatment or condition label: over 15 received Ad26.COV2.S at low or high dose, single or two shots; five or six received placebo; per-sample allocation not given. Repertoires of vaccine and placebo recipients were sequenced from samples taken on day 63 after the first injection.

This specimen consisted of peripheral blood, obtained in a trial of Ad26.COV2.S vaccine versus placebo. Every receptor here comes from a person aged 18 to 59 who received the Ad26.COV2.S COVID-19 vaccine or a placebo.

Details on this clone: Within the sample, other DNA sequences also encode this same CDR3. This rearrangement joins TRBV7-2 to TRBJ1-5; D ambiguous. CDR1 and CDR2 from the germline V gene are SGHTA and FQGNSA. V was clipped by 1 base and J by 5 bases, with 6 bases between them. CDR3 length: 13 amino acids. CDR3 in DNA: TGTGCCAGCAGCTTAGTTAGGGATCAGCCCCAGCATTTT. This sequence encodes CASSLVRDQPQHF.

V gene TRBV25-1 combines with J gene TRBJ1-4, with 10 bases identical to TRBD1. The V gene end was trimmed by 4 bases and the J gene end by 6 bases; junction bases not matched to a gene: 11. CDR3 length: 17 amino acids. Germline V gene lookup returns CDR1 MGHDK and CDR2 SYGVNS. CDR3 loop: CASSGHHGTGEDEKLFF. The CDR3 DNA reads TGTGCCAGCAGTGGACATCACGGGACAGGGGAGGATGAAAAACTGTTTTTT.

The rearrangement joins TRBV11-3 to TRBJ2-1; D is perhaps TRBD2 (6 bases). V lost 2 bases and J 0 bases, leaving 17 bases between the germline ends. The CDR3 covers 18 residues. Germline-derived CDR1 and CDR2 are SGHNT and YENEEA. The chain's CDR3 is CASSLFTYDGSSYNEQFF. CDR3 sequence (DNA): TGTGCCAGCAGCTTATTCACTTACGACGGGAGCTCCTACAATGAGCAGTTCTTC.

The sample holds a few counts of this clone. The chain's CDR3 is CASSFRGGFVTGELFF. The CDR3 region has the DNA TGTGCCAGCAGTTTCCGAGGGGGATTCGTCACCGGGGAGCTGTTTTTT. V is TRBV6-5 and J is TRBJ2-2; D possibly corresponds to TRBD1 (6 bases). The CDR3 is 16 residues long. Per the germline V gene, CDR1 is MNHEY and CDR2 is SVGAGI. The V end was cut by 4 bases, the J end by 4 bases, with 16 bases between.

This clone was counted a few times. The V and J genes are TRBV5-1 and TRBJ1-1; D perhaps matches TRBD1 (5 bases). Trimming cost V 0 bases and J 1 base, with 7 bases left between them. The CDR3 sequence is 14 residues long. Germline V CDR1 and CDR2: SGHRS, YFSETQ. As DNA, the CDR3 is TGCGCCAGCAGCTTGGCCGGACAGAACACTGAAGCTTTCTTT. Translated: CASSLAGQNTEAFF.

This clone occurred a few times. The chain employs TRBV24-1 and TRBJ2-1; tentatively, D is TRBD2 (5 bases). This CDR3 is 17 amino acids long. V was cut by 5 bases and J by 0 bases, with 16 bases left in between. From germline, CDR1 is KGHDR and CDR2 SFDVKD. CDR3 bases: TGTGCCACCAGTGCCTCGATTGCGGGCCTCTCCTACAATGAGCAGTTCTTC. It translates to CATSASIAGLSYNEQFF.

The chain joins TRBV24-1 to TRBJ2-2; either TRBD1 or TRBD2 may fit D (5 bases each). The CDR3 runs to 16 residues. The V gene's germline CDR1 is KGHDR and CDR2 SFDVKD. V shed 3 bases and J shed 0 bases, with 10 bases lying between them. The CDR3 DNA reads TGTGCCACCAGTGATCCGGGACGGTCGAACACCGGGGAGCTGTTTTTT. Amino acids: CATSDPGRSNTGELFF.

The chain uses TRBV11-2 and TRBJ2-1; weak D call: TRBD2 (5 bases). The CDR3 length is 12 residues. Germline CDR1 SGHAT, CDR2 FQNNGV. V was cut by 6 bases and J by 8 bases, with 11 bases left in between. Here the CDR3 reads CASRLGVDEQFF. The CDR3 DNA is TGTGCCAGCAGACTGGGAGTGGATGAGCAGTTCTTC.

This clone was seen a handful of times. The chain is built from TRBV19 and TRBJ2-1; 8 bases match TRBD2. The length of the CDR3 is 15 residues. Germline CDR1 reads LNHDA; CDR2 reads SQIVND (reference sequence). V gave up 6 bases and J gave up 0 bases; unmatched junction bases: 4. CDR3 loop: CASRVAGRSYNEQFF. CDR3 nucleotide sequence: TGTGCCAGTAGAGTAGCGGGGCGCTCCTACAATGAGCAGTTCTTC.

The rearrangement joins TRBV5-4 to TRBJ1-1; D remains ambiguous. Trimming left V 4 bases short and J 5 bases short, with 9 bases between. The CDR3 has 12 amino acids. Germline V gives CDR1 SGHNT, CDR2 YYREEE (reference sequence). CDR3 region: CASSARETEAFF. CDR3 bases: TGTGCCAGCAGCGCCCGGGAAACTGAAGCTTTCTTT.

V gene TRBV5-1 combines with J gene TRBJ2-2; 7 bases agree with TRBD2. The trim removed 3 bases at V and 5 bases at J, leaving 1 base unmatched. The germline V gene has CDR1 SGHRS and CDR2 YFSETQ. The length of the CDR3 is 13 residues. CDR3 coding DNA: TGCGCCAGCAGCTCCGGGGGGACCGGGGAGCTGTTTTTT. It codes for CASSSGGTGELFF.

In its sample, this clone was seen a few times. V gene TRBV7-3 combines with J gene TRBJ2-1; 15 bases are shared with TRBD2. The J segment lost 9 bases and the V segment lost 5 bases, leaving 5 bases of the junction unmatched. Germline V gene data show CDR1 as SGHTA and CDR2 as FQGTGA. This CDR3 has 15 amino acids. The DNA for the CDR3 is TGTGCCAGCAGCCCGGGACTAGCGGGAGGTACTGAGCAGTTCTTC. Protein product: CASSPGLAGGTEQFF.

J is TRBJ2-7 and V is TRBV11-2, with D possibly being TRBD1 or TRBD2 (6 bases each). Trimming removed 1 base from V and 7 bases from J, with 20 bases in between. Germline V gene data show CDR1 as SGHAT and CDR2 as FQNNGV. The CDR3 loop spans 16 amino acids. The CDR3 spells CASSLGPGADSNEQYF. CDR3 coding DNA: TGTGCCAGCAGCTTAGGGCCGGGGGCGGACTCAAATGAGCAGTACTTC.

This chain links TRBV7-8 with TRBJ2-5, with TRBD1 identical over 8 bases. The germline V gene has CDR1 SGHVS and CDR2 FQNEAQ. The junction had 4 bases not matched to a gene; V was cut back by 5 bases and J by 5 bases. The CDR3 is made up of 13 amino acids. This chain's CDR3 is CASSRGTGETQYF. In DNA, the CDR3 is TGTGCCAGCAGCCGGGGGACAGGCGAGACCCAGTACTTC. The full variable domain, with the rest looked up from reference TRBV7-8 and TRBJ2-5, is GAGVSQSPRYKVAKRGQDVALRCDPISGHVSLFWYQQALGQGPEFLTYFQNEAQLDKSGLPSDRFFAERPEGSVSTLKIQRTQQEDSAVYLCASSRGTGETQYFGPGTRLLVL.

This clone appeared once. Other DNA sequences within the sample encode an identical CDR3. This rearrangement joins TRBV11-3 to TRBJ2-7; possibly TRBD1 for D (5 bases). CDR3 length equals 13 residues. Trimming stripped 3 bases from V and 3 bases from J, with 9 bases between. Germline V gene lookup returns CDR1 SGHNT and CDR2 YENEEA. CDR3 in amino acids: CASSLGHLYEQYV. CDR3 in DNA: TGTGCCAGCAGCTTGGGGCACCTCTACGAGCAGTACGTC.

The CDR3, as DNA: TGTGCCAGCAGCTTGTACGGAAATAGCGGGAGGGCCTACAATGAGCAGTTCTTC. Its translation: CASSLYGNSGRAYNEQFF. The chain employs TRBV7-9 and TRBJ2-1; 11 bases align to TRBD2. With V trimmed by 3 bases and J by 2 bases, 9 bases remained unmatched. The CDR3 loop spans 18 amino acids. Germline loops: CDR1 SEHNR, CDR2 FQNEAQ (reference sequence).

The CDR3 region is CAIRLDRGETNYGYTF. CDR3 DNA sequence: TGTGCCATCAGGCTGGACAGAGGGGAGACTAACTATGGCTACACCTTC. The chain employs TRBV10-3 and TRBJ1-2; D perhaps matches TRBD1 (6 bases). V was pared by 6 bases and J by 0 bases, with 17 bases between. There are 16 residues in the CDR3. Germline V CDR1 and CDR2: ENHRY, SYGVKD.

The genes are TRBV4-3 and TRBJ2-2, with D maybe TRBD1 (6 bases). The V end lost 4 bases, the J end lost 6 bases, and 18 bases lay between the germline ends. This CDR3 has 16 residues. The V gene's germline CDR1 is LGHNA and CDR2 YSLEER. As DNA, the CDR3 is TGCGCCAGCAGCCCAGAACCAGGGGTTCTTGCCGGGGAGCTGTTTTTT. It specifies CASSPEPGVLAGELFF.

CDR3 nucleotide sequence: TGTGCCACCAGTGAAACGACCGGGACTAGCAGTCGCACAGATACGCAGTATTTT. Translating gives CATSETTGTSSRTDTQYF. This sequence joins TRBV24-1 and TRBJ2-3; 9 nucleotides line up with TRBD2. Trimming took 4 bases from V and 1 from J; bases not matched to a gene: 11. Germline V gene data show CDR1 as KGHDR and CDR2 as SFDVKD. The CDR3 has 18 residues.

V usage is TRBV14 and J usage is TRBJ2-1; 12 bases agree with TRBD2. With V trimmed by 4 bases and J by 7 bases, 5 bases remained unmatched. The CDR3 has 15 residues. The germline V gene has CDR1 SGHDN and CDR2 FVKESK. In DNA form, the CDR3 reads TGTGCCAGCAGCCTACTAGCGGGAGGTGTAAATGAGCAGTTCTTC. Translation: CASSLLAGGVNEQFF.

The rearrangement links TRBV24-1 to TRBJ2-1, with 12 bases lining up with TRBD1. The trim removed 4 bases at V and 6 bases at J, leaving 6 bases unmatched. Germline V gives CDR1 KGHDR, CDR2 SFDVKD. The CDR3 is made up of 16 amino acids. CDR3 amino acids: CATSDHRDRGLNEQFF. The CDR3 DNA is TGTGCCACCAGTGACCACCGGGACAGGGGGCTCAATGAGCAGTTCTTC.

The chain is built from TRBV19 and TRBJ2-3; TRBD1 agrees at 8 bases. CDR1 and CDR2 (germline): LNHDA, SQIVND (reference sequence). CDR3 length: 14 residues. V lost 7 bases to trimming and J lost 2 bases; unmatched junction nucleotides: 5. The CDR3 protein is CASNGQGYTDTQYF. The CDR3 region has the DNA TGTGCCAGTAATGGACAGGGCTACACAGATACGCAGTATTTT.

This chain uses TRBV5-1 with TRBJ1-1; 9 bases are a match to TRBD1. Per germline, CDR1 SGHRS and CDR2 YFSETQ. The trim removed 1 base at V and 6 bases at J, leaving 7 bases unmatched. The CDR3 totals 15 residues. Here the CDR3 reads CASSLRGQGFPEAFF. CDR3 in DNA: TGCGCCAGCAGCTTGAGGGGACAGGGCTTTCCTGAAGCTTTCTTT.

The V and J genes are TRBV6-4 and TRBJ2-1, with a tentative D call TRBD2 (5 bases). V lost 11 bases, J lost 0 bases, and 17 bases lay in between. The CDR3 spans 15 residues. Germline loops: CDR1 MRHNA, CDR2 SNTAGT. This chain's CDR3 is CAACNVASSYNEQFF. CDR3 DNA: TGTGCCGCCTGTAATGTAGCGAGCTCCTACAATGAGCAGTTCTTC.

The chain carries TRBV11-2 and TRBJ1-2; no reliable D call. The CDR3 spans 17 residues. The germline V and J ends were trimmed by 6 bases and 5 bases, with 25 bases remaining between them. From germline, CDR1 is SGHAT and CDR2 FQNNGV. CDR3 residues: CASSHNSSWKGKYGYTF. The CDR3 DNA reads TGTGCCAGCAGTCACAATAGCTCCTGGAAAGGGAAGTATGGCTACACCTTC.

This clone was observed a few times. The chain uses TRBV28 and TRBJ2-2; the match to TRBD2 covers 8 bases. Germline V gene sequence: CDR1 MDHEN, CDR2 SYDVKM. The CDR3 totals 16 residues. The J segment lost 3 bases and the V segment lost 5 bases, leaving 8 bases of the junction unmatched. The CDR3 bases are TGTGCCAGCAGTGAACTAGCGGCCCTTGACACCGGGGAGCTGTTTTTT. It yields the protein CASSELAALDTGELFF.

This chain uses TRBV7-2 with TRBJ1-2; 9 bases align to TRBD1. This CDR3 has 16 amino acids. With V trimmed by 5 bases and J by 7 bases, 14 bases remained unmatched. CDR1 and CDR2 (germline): SGHTA, FQGNSA. The CDR3 region is CASSPFPGQGLGGYTF. As DNA, the CDR3 is TGTGCCAGCAGCCCCTTTCCGGGACAGGGACTAGGTGGCTACACCTTC.

Note on this clone: Other DNA sequences from this sample encode an identical CDR3 as well. V is TRBV18 and J is TRBJ2-7; D is perhaps TRBD1 (6 bases). V dropped 2 bases and J dropped 2 bases, with 7 bases sitting between them. The CDR3 runs to 13 residues. Germline V gene sequence: CDR1 KGHSH, CDR2 LQKENI. The chain's CDR3 is CASSPGDTYEQYV. CDR3 coding DNA: TGTGCCAGCTCACCAGGGGACACCTACGAGCAGTACGTC.

The chain couples TRBV11-3 to TRBJ1-2, with a tentative D call TRBD1 (5 bases). Germline lookup yields CDR1 SGHNT and CDR2 YENEEA. V lost 5 bases and J lost 6, with 16 bases in between. There are 14 residues in the CDR3. The CDR3 loop is CASSQDQGLHGYTF. CDR3 in DNA: TGTGCCAGCAGCCAGGACCAGGGTCTCCATGGCTACACCTTC.

This chain joins TRBV7-9 and TRBJ2-1; 7 bases are shared with TRBD2. V lost 11 bases, J lost 1 base, and 14 bases stayed unmatched. Germline V gives CDR1 SEHNR, CDR2 FQNEAQ (reference sequence). The CDR3 is 16 amino acids. DNA for the CDR3: TGTGCCGGGACCTCTAGCGGTTTGGTTTCCTACAATGAGCAGTTCTTC. Translating it yields CAGTSSGLVSYNEQFF.

The chain has TRBV19 and TRBJ2-5; D is uncertain. Trimming stripped 1 base from V and 2 bases from J, with 20 bases between. The CDR3 runs 18 residues. CDR1 and CDR2 from the germline V gene are LNHDA and SQIVND (reference sequence). The CDR3 DNA reads as TGTGCCAGTAGTATAGTGGTGGTCCCGGCCGCCACTCAAGAGACCCAGTACTTC. As protein: CASSIVVVPAATQETQYF.